Below, 16 T cell receptor beta chains from the same sample are listed, as sequenced in a study of CD8 T cells in ankylosing spondylitis. MiXCR, applied by TCRdb to the 5' RACE reads, yields one record per CDR3 protein. The sample lists hundreds of thousands of distinct CDR3 sequences; 30% to 35% were seen once. Sequencing input: blood, either unsorted or a sorted T cell fraction (not recorded which). All receptors come from a male donor with ankylosing spondylitis or in good health (not recorded which).

This clonotype was observed at least ten times. The CDR3 coding sequence is TGCAGCGTTGAAAGGGGGCATTACACTGAAGCTTTCTTT. Protein: CSVERGHYTEAFF. The V gene is TRBV29-1, the J gene TRBJ1-1, with TRBD1 identical over 7 bases. V lost 2 bases to trimming and J lost 3 bases; unmatched junction nucleotides: 3. This CDR3 contains 13 residues. Germline lookup yields CDR1 SQVTM and CDR2 ANQGSEA.

This rearrangement joins TRBV6-1 to TRBJ2-5; a possible D gene is TRBD1 (5 bases). Germline V lookup: CDR1 MNHNS, CDR2 SASEGT. The germline V and J ends were trimmed by 4 bases and 4 bases, with 13 bases remaining between them. CDR3 length equals 14 residues. CDR3 DNA: TGTGCCAGCAGTGCAGGGTTTGATAGAGAGACCCAGTACTTC. This encodes CASSAGFDRETQYF.

There are a few counts of this clonotype. CDR3 loop: CSAPGTVTDTQYF. Written as DNA, the CDR3 is TGCAGTGCCCCCGGGACGGTCACAGATACGCAGTATTTT. The V and J genes are TRBV20-1 and TRBJ2-3; D is tentatively TRBD1 or TRBD2 (5 bases each). The CDR3 totals 13 residues. Germline V gives CDR1 DFQATT, CDR2 SNEGSKA (reference sequence). V was clipped by 6 bases and J by 2 bases, with 12 bases between them.

A single count supports this clonotype. DNA for the CDR3: TGTGCCAGCAGTTTGCAGCAGTGGCCCCAGCATTTT. This translates into CASSLQQWPQHF. The genes are TRBV12-3 or TRBV12-4 and TRBJ1-5; D is undetermined. Deletions cut 3 bases from V and 9 bases from J, with 9 bases between. This CDR3 spans 12 amino acids.

There are a few counts of this clonotype. One end of the junction is discordant with germline, which a read error may explain. V gene TRBV3-1 combines with J gene TRBJ1-6; unclear D gene. The CDR3 sequence is 16 residues long. Germline assignment: CDR1 LGHDT and CDR2 YNNKEL (reference sequence). CDR3 protein: CASSQGPRQNNSPLHF. DNA for the CDR3: TGTGCCAGCAGCCAAGGCCCCCGGCAGAATAACTCACCCCTCCACTTT.

The chain employs TRBV11-2 and TRBJ2-3; tentative D call: TRBD2 (6 bases). Per the germline V gene, CDR1 is SGHAT and CDR2 is FQNNGV. The V end was cut by 5 bases, the J end by 6 bases, with 15 bases between. The CDR3 is 14 residues long. This CDR3 reads CASSGGRWTDTQYF. CDR3 nucleotide sequence: TGTGCCAGCAGCGGTGGGAGGTGGACCGATACGCAGTATTTT.

This clonotype was recorded at least ten times. V and J are TRBV29-1 and TRBJ2-3, with TRBD2 matching over 8 bases. J lost 6 bases, V lost 3 bases, and 14 bases had no gene match. The CDR3 runs to 16 residues. Germline assignment: CDR1 SQVTM and CDR2 ANQGSEA. The CDR3 protein is CSVDRPGLGPSDTQYF. As DNA, the CDR3 is TGCAGCGTTGACAGACCGGGACTAGGCCCCTCCGATACGCAGTATTTT.

This clonotype was counted only a few times. The chain uses TRBV20-1 and TRBJ1-1, with D perhaps matching TRBD1 (5 bases). V shed 5 bases and J shed 6 bases, with 10 bases lying between them. The V gene's germline CDR1 is DFQATT and CDR2 SNEGSKA (reference sequence). This CDR3 is 11 amino acids long. The CDR3: CSASRDAEAFF. CDR3 sequence (DNA): TGCAGTGCTTCGAGGGACGCTGAAGCTTTCTTT.

The V call is TRBV7-8, the J call TRBJ2-3, with a possible D match to TRBD2 (6 bases). Germline assignment: CDR1 SGHVS and CDR2 FQNEAQ. Trimming removed 5 bases at V and 2 bases at J, with 17 bases between. The CDR3 runs 16 residues. The CDR3 reads CASSVSSVPLTDTQYF. As DNA, the CDR3 is TGTGCCAGCAGCGTATCTAGCGTCCCACTCACAGATACGCAGTATTTT. Together with reference TRBV7-8 and TRBJ2-3, the CDR3 gives the full variable domain: GAGVSQSPRYKVAKRGQDVALRCDPISGHVSLFWYQQALGQGPEFLTYFQNEAQLDKSGLPSDRFFAERPEGSVSTLKIQRTQQEDSAVYLCASSVSSVPLTDTQYFGPGTRLTVL.

V gene TRBV20-1 combines with J gene TRBJ2-7; tentatively, D is TRBD2 (6 bases). Germline V gives CDR1 DFQATT, CDR2 SNEGSKA (reference sequence). The CDR3 runs to 15 residues. V was shortened by 8 bases and J by 3 bases, with 23 bases between the two germline ends. The DNA of the CDR3 is TGCAGTTTCCGGGGGTCTACGGGCACGTTCTACGAGCAGTACTTC. Amino acid sequence: CSFRGSTGTFYEQYF.

This chain's CDR3 is CASSEQGTDTQYF. CDR3 in DNA: TGTGCCAGCAGCGAACAGGGAACAGATACGCAGTATTTT. This sequence joins TRBV11-2 and TRBJ2-3; tentative D call: TRBD1 (6 bases). V was shortened by 5 bases and J by 3 bases, with 9 bases between the two germline ends. CDR3 size: 13 residues. Per germline, CDR1 SGHAT and CDR2 FQNNGV.

This chain connects TRBV5-5 to TRBJ2-2; D is perhaps TRBD1 (6 bases). Germline V gene data show CDR1 as SGHKS and CDR2 as YYEKEE (reference sequence). The CDR3 has 15 residues. Between the trimmed V and J ends, which lost 1 base and 0 bases, there was a span of 7 bases. DNA for the CDR3: TGTGCCAGCAGCTTGCCAGGGGCGAACACCGGGGAGCTGTTTTTT. Amino acids: CASSLPGANTGELFF.

The V gene is TRBV9, the J gene TRBJ2-3, with D possibly TRBD1 on 5 matching bases. Deletions cut 3 bases from V and 1 base from J, with 12 bases between. The CDR3 loop spans 15 amino acids. CDR1 is SGDLS, CDR2 YYNGEE, per germline. This chain's CDR3 is CASSARTFGTDTQYF. The CDR3, as DNA: TGTGCCAGCAGCGCCCGGACATTTGGCACAGATACGCAGTATTTT.

This clonotype was counted a few times. V usage is TRBV25-1 and J usage is TRBJ1-4; unclear D gene. Germline V CDR1 and CDR2: MGHDK, SYGVNS. Trimming left V 6 bases short and J 8 bases short, with 7 bases between. The CDR3 runs 11 residues. The CDR3 reads CASSVGEKLFF. CDR3 bases: TGTGCCAGCAGCGTGGGAGAAAAACTGTTTTTT.

The chain recombines TRBV12-3 or TRBV12-4 with TRBJ2-5; D gene ambiguous. The CDR3 extends over 13 amino acids. V gave up 5 bases and J gave up 7 bases, with 14 bases separating them. The CDR3 DNA is TGTGCCAGCAGTCCCTTCGGTGAAGGGACCCAGTACTTC. Translation gives CASSPFGEGTQYF.

This rearrangement joins TRBV7-8 to TRBJ1-5; D remains unclear. Germline CDR1 is SGHVS and CDR2 is FQNEAQ. V was shortened by 3 bases and J by 2 bases, with 11 bases between the two germline ends. The CDR3 contains 15 residues. The CDR3 reads CASSFGALGNQPQHF. CDR3 nucleotide sequence: TGTGCCAGCAGCTTCGGTGCCTTAGGCAATCAGCCCCAGCATTTT.